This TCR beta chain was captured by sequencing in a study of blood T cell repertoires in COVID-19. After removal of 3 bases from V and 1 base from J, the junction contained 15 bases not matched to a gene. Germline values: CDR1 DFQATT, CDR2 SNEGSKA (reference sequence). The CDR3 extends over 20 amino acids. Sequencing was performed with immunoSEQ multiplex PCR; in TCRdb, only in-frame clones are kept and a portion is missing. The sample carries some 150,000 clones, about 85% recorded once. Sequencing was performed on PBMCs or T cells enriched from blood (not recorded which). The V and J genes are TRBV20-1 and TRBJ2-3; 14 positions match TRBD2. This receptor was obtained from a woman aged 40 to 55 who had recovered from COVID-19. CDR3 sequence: CSASDAGRLAGGLGTDTQYF. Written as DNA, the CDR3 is TGCAGTGCTAGTGACGCGGGTAGACTAGCGGGGGGGCTTGGCACAGATACGCAGTATTTT.